What follows are 6 T cell receptor beta chains derived from one specimen sequenced in a study of T cell changes during pregnancy in multiple sclerosis. Clones were sequenced by immunoSEQ multiplex PCR, and TCRdb holds only the in-frame ones, with some missing. The sample holds 50,000 to 65,000 clones, 90% to 95% seen once. This sample comprised CD4+ T cells from peripheral blood mononuclear cells, obtained in the first trimester of pregnancy. All receptors derive from a female donor with multiple sclerosis, enrolled in a pregnancy study.

CDR3 DNA: TGTGCCAGCAGTCCCCTTGCGGCGAACTCCGAGCAGTACTTC. Its protein product is CASSPLAANSEQYF. The chain links TRBV6-5 to TRBJ2-7, with D hard to call. The CDR3 runs to 14 residues. The V gene lost 5 bases and the J gene lost 6 bases, with 17 bases spanning the gap. The germline CDR1 and CDR2 sequences are MNHEY and SVGAGI.

This sequence joins TRBV4-1 and TRBJ2-1, with TRBD1 matching over 11 bases. V dropped 1 base and J dropped 7; count of bases not matched to a gene: 6. The CDR3 length is 16 residues. Per the germline V gene, CDR1 is MGHRA and CDR2 is YSYEKL. CDR3 in DNA: TGCGCCAGCAGCCAAGGGGACAGGGGGAGAGCAAATGAGCAGTTCTTC. This translates into CASSQGDRGRANEQFF.

The chain is built from TRBV4-3 and TRBJ2-1, with TRBD2 matching over 11 bases. The CDR3 contains 16 residues. Losses at the gene ends were 0 bases for V and 9 bases for J; bases not matched to a gene: 7. Germline values: CDR1 LGHNA, CDR2 YSLEER. CDR3: CASSQDRLAGGLEQFF. The DNA of the CDR3 is TGCGCCAGCAGCCAAGATCGGTTAGCGGGGGGGCTTGAGCAGTTCTTC.

The rearrangement links TRBV9 to TRBJ1-6, with D unresolved. This CDR3 comprises 16 residues. The germline gives CDR1 SGDLS, CDR2 YYNGEE. V lost 4 bases to trimming and J lost 0 bases, with 11 bases between them. CDR3 sequence: CASSPPLSSYNSPLHF. CDR3 bases: TGTGCCAGCAGCCCTCCTCTCAGCTCCTATAATTCACCCCTCCACTTT.

This chain links TRBV5-1 with TRBJ2-2; the match to TRBD1 covers 7 bases. The CDR3 sequence is 14 residues long. Unmatched junction bases numbered 5, after V lost 6 bases and J lost 3 bases. Germline lookup yields CDR1 SGHRS and CDR2 YFSETQ. CDR3 amino acids: CASIGTEHTGELFF. For the CDR3, the DNA is TGCGCCAGCATTGGGACAGAACACACCGGGGAGCTGTTTTTT.

The CDR3 DNA is TGTGCCAGCTCACCAGGGGCCGCTCCAAACACTGAAGCTTTCTTT. Encoded protein: CASSPGAAPNTEAFF. This chain connects TRBV18 to TRBJ1-1, with D maybe TRBD1 (5 bases). This CDR3 region has 15 residues. The germline V and J ends were trimmed by 2 bases and 2 bases, with 12 bases remaining between them. Germline assignment: CDR1 KGHSH and CDR2 LQKENI.